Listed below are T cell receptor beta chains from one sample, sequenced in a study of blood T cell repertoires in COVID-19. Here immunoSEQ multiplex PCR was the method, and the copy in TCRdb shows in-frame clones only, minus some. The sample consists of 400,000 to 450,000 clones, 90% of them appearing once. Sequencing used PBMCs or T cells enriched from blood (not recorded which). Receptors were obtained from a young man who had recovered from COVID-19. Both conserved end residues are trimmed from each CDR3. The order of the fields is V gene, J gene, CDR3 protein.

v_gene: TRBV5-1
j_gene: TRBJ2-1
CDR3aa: ASCSGTGWDEQF

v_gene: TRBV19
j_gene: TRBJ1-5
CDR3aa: ASSTSGSFNQPQH

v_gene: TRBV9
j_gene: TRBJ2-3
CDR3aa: ASSVGGSGTDTQY

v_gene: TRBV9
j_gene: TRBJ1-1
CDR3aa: ASSTGQFTEAF

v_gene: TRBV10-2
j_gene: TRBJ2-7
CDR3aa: ASSESVDRVLYEQY

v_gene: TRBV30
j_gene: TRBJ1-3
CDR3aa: AWSVQQPASGNTIY

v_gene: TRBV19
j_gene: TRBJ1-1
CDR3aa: ASTMGGQPYPEAF

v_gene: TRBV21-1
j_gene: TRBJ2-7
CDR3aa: ASSKSTGPSSYEQY

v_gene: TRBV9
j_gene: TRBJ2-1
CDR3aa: ASSGHQGIGEQF

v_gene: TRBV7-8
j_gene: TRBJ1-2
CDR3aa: ASSLRPGGANYGYT

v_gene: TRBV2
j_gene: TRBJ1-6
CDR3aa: ASSEFGQVWYNSPLH

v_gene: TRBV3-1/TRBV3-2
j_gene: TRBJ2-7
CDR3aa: ASSRALDRAYEQY

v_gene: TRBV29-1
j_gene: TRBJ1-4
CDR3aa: SVGHRGSNEKLF

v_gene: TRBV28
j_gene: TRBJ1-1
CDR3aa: ASSSRQGRTEAF

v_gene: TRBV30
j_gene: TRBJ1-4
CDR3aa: AWCLNHGAANEKLF

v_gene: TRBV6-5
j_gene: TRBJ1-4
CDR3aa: ASSLYRGLSEKLF

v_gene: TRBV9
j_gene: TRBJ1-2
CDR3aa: ASSVDAAQGPRGYT

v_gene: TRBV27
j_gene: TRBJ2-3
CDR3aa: ASSLTSGPRTDTQY

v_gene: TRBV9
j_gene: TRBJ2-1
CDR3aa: ASSAGTRLYNEQF

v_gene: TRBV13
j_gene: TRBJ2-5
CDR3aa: ASSANSGLAGGQRVETQY

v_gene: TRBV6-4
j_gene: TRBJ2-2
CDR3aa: ASSAPGTQFGELF

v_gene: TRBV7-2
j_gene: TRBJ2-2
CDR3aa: ASSWDRDTGELF

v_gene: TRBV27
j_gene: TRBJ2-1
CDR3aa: ASSLRLAGTNEQF

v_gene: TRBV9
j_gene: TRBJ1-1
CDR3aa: ASSVAGGAGTEAF

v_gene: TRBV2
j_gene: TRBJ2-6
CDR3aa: ASTSSGANVLT

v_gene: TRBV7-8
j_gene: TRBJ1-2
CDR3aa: ASSFRDNRGLS

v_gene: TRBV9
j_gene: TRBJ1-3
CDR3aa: ASSVAGGRNTIY

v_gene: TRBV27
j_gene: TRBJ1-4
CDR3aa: ASSQLQGPLNEKLF

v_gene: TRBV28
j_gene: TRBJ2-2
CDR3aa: ASNLFRDTGELF

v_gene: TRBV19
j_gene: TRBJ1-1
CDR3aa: ASGDGGWMNTEAF

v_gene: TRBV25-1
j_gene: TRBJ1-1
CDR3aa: ASKRAGWNTEAF

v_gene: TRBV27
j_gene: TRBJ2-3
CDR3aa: ASSLGAGQLKDTQY

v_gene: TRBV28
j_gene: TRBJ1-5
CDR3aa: ASIRDRENQPQH

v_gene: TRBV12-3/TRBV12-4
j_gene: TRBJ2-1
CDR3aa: ASSFGGEQF

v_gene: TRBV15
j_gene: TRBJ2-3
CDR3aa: ATSRDLGGRVDTQY

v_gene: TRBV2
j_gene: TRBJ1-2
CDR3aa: ASSQGDYGYT

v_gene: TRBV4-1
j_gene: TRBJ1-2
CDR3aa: ASSPSGDFYGYT